The 32 T cell receptor beta chains listed next were all sequenced from one sample in a study of blood T cells in healthy people across ages. Primers used in a second PCR of roughly 6 to 11 cycles were a sample-barcoded 5' primer and a J-beta primer mix. TCRdb analysed the 5' RACE reads with MiXCR anew, one entry per CDR3 protein. The table lists around 800,000 distinct CDR3 sequences, roughly 24% of them singletons. The sample also formed part of further work on T cells of mothers and their children.

Sequencing input: blood. Receptor source: a boy aged 10-17 years in good health.

This clonotype was picked up a small number of times. The gene calls are TRBV6-1 and TRBJ2-1; no reliable D call. The DNA end lines up better with TRBJ2-5; the J call may be wrong. The CDR3 runs to 13 residues. The germline CDR1 and CDR2 sequences are MNHNS and SASEGT. CDR3 loop: CASSRIPLETQYF. The CDR3, as DNA: TGTGCCAGCAGTAGGATACCTCTGGAGACCCAGTACTTC.

This chain joins TRBV20-1 and TRBJ2-5, with 9 bases fitting TRBD2. The J call may be wrong; the DNA end is better matched by TRBJ2-1. CDR1 and CDR2 from the germline V gene are DFQATT and SNEGSKA (reference sequence). This CDR3 contains 17 residues. The CDR3 protein is CSARSEISGGSYNEQFF. CDR3 coding DNA: TGCAGTGCTCGATCCGAAATTAGCGGGGGCTCCTACAATGAGCAGTTCTTC.

The rearrangement joins TRBV20-1 to TRBJ2-7, with D maybe TRBD2 (6 bases). With the DNA end fitting TRBJ2-1 better, the J assignment may be wrong. Germline V gene data show CDR1 as DFQATT and CDR2 as SNEGSKA (reference sequence). This CDR3 comprises 13 residues. CDR3 in DNA: TGCAGTGCGTCCCACAGAGGGACTGATGAGCAGTTCTTC. Translation gives CSASHRGTDEQFF.

The chain links TRBV9 to TRBJ2-1, with TRBD1 matching over 8 bases. J was trimmed by 0 bases and V by 0 bases; bases with no gene match: 14. In germline, CDR1 is SGDLS, CDR2 YYNGEE. This CDR3 has 20 amino acids. The CDR3 loop reads CASSVAMGQGAGGSYNEQFF. The CDR3, as DNA: TGTGCCAGCAGCGTAGCTATGGGGCAGGGGGCGGGTGGCTCCTACAATGAGCAGTTCTTC.

This clonotype occurred a few times. J is TRBJ2-4 and V is TRBV30, with D perhaps given as TRBD1 or TRBD2 (5 bases each). V was clipped by 5 bases and J by 3 bases, with 17 bases between them. Germline CDR1 reads GTSNPN; CDR2 reads SVGIG (reference sequence). The CDR3 totals 15 residues. As DNA, the CDR3 is TGTGCCTGGGGCCTGGGGGTTATCGGCAAAAACATTCAGTACTTC. Protein: CAWGLGVIGKNIQYF.

This chain joins TRBV15 and TRBJ1-6; TRBD1 is a possible D gene (5 bases). V lost 0 bases, J lost 9 bases, and 9 bases lay in between. The germline CDR1 and CDR2 sequences are LNHNV and YYDKDF (reference sequence). The CDR3 covers 14 residues. CDR3 amino acids: CATSRDRQGSPLHF. As DNA, the CDR3 is TGTGCCACCAGCAGAGATCGGCAGGGTTCACCCCTCCACTTT.

The rearrangement joins TRBV5-1 to TRBJ2-5; 9 nucleotides agree with TRBD1. V was clipped by 0 bases and J by 4 bases; unmatched bases: 7. CDR3 length: 16 amino acids. Germline V gene sequence: CDR1 SGHRS, CDR2 YFSETQ. The CDR3 sequence is CASSLVGTGLRETQYF. CDR3 nucleotides: TGCGCCAGCAGCTTGGTGGGGACAGGGTTGAGAGAGACCCAGTACTTC.

The J gene is TRBJ2-1, the V gene TRBV3-1; tentative D call: TRBD2 (5 bases). The CDR3 is 13 amino acids. Germline V lookup: CDR1 LGHDT, CDR2 YNNKEL (reference sequence). V was trimmed by 1 base and J by 7 bases, leaving 8 bases between them. Written as DNA, the CDR3 is TGTGCCAGCAGCCAAGTCTCGGGGAATGAGCAGTTCTTC. Protein: CASSQVSGNEQFF.

The CDR3 region is CASSLGKSGNTIYF. Here the CDR3 DNA reads TGCGCCAGCAGCTTGGGAAAATCTGGAAACACCATATATTTT. The chain is built from TRBV5-1 and TRBJ1-3; D remains unclear. The CDR3 covers 14 residues. V dropped 0 bases and J dropped 1 base, with 5 bases sitting between them. The germline CDR1 and CDR2 sequences are SGHRS and YFSETQ. Looking up the rest from reference TRBV5-1 and TRBJ1-3 gives the full variable domain: KAGVTQTPRYLIKTRGQQVTLSCSPISGHRSVSWYQQTPGQGLQFLFEYFSETQRNKGNFPGRFSGRQFSNSRSEMNVSTLELGDSALYLCASSLGKSGNTIYFGEGSWLTVV.

The chain joins TRBV29-1 to TRBJ2-2, with D perhaps matching TRBD2 (6 bases). This CDR3 spans 15 amino acids. Germline V gives CDR1 SQVTM, CDR2 ANQGSEA. V was shortened by 4 bases and J by 0 bases, with 12 bases between the two germline ends. In DNA form, the CDR3 reads TGCAGCGTTGCGCGGGGAGGAACGAACACCGGGGAGCTGTTTTTT. It is translated as CSVARGGTNTGELFF.

This clonotype was seen a handful of times. This sequence joins TRBV2 and TRBJ2-5; TRBD2 matches 7 bases. Germline-derived CDR1 and CDR2 are SNHLY and FYNNEI. The CDR3 extends over 16 amino acids. The junction had 10 bases not matched to a gene; V was cut back by 0 bases and J by 6 bases. The chain's CDR3 is CASSEALLAVGKTQYF. DNA of the CDR3: TGTGCCAGCAGTGAAGCGCTCCTAGCGGTAGGGAAGACCCAGTACTTC. Drawing the rest from reference TRBV2 and TRBJ2-5, the complete variable domain is EPEVTQTPSHQVTQMGQEVILRCVPISNHLYFYWYRQILGQKVEFLVSFYNNEISEKSEIFDDQFSVERPDGSNFTLKIRSTKLEDSAMYFCASSEALLAVGKTQYFGPGTRLLVL.

The chain combines TRBV12-3 or TRBV12-4 with TRBJ1-2, with D possibly being TRBD1 (5 bases). The germline V and J ends were trimmed by 0 bases and 7 bases, with 12 bases remaining between them. This CDR3 is built from 14 residues. The CDR3 is CASSLASGARGYTF. CDR3 in DNA: TGTGCCAGCAGTTTAGCGTCCGGGGCACGTGGCTACACCTTC.

The chain is built from TRBV27 and TRBJ2-2, with a tentative D call TRBD2 (6 bases). The CDR3 extends over 16 amino acids. From germline, CDR1 is MNHEY and CDR2 SMNVEV (reference sequence). The V and J ends lost 2 bases and 4 bases respectively, with 14 bases between them. The CDR3 reads CASSLISGMGTGELFF. The CDR3 DNA reads as TGTGCCAGCAGTTTAATTAGCGGTATGGGCACCGGGGAGCTGTTTTTT.

The J gene is TRBJ1-5, the V gene TRBV7-6; D remains unclear. The germline V gene has CDR1 SGHVS and CDR2 FNYEAQ. CDR3 length: 14 residues. Trimming left V 1 base short and J 6 bases short, with 10 bases between. Written as DNA, the CDR3 is TGTGCCAGCAGCTTAGAGGTGGTAGGTCAGCCCCAGCATTTT. Residues: CASSLEVVGQPQHF.

This clonotype was recorded once. The chain carries TRBV11-3 and TRBJ2-3, with 7 bases that match TRBD1. From germline, CDR1 is SGHNT and CDR2 YENEEA. This CDR3 has 16 residues. V was clipped by 6 bases and J by 5 bases; unmatched bases: 14. CDR3 bases: TGTGCCAGCAGACCCGCCCTGACAGGGTCACAAGATACGCAGTATTTT. It translates to CASRPALTGSQDTQYF.

The chain uses TRBV7-9 and TRBJ2-7, with D unresolved. There are 14 residues in the CDR3. Germline loops: CDR1 SEHNR, CDR2 FQNEAQ (reference sequence). V shed 0 bases and J shed 2 bases, with 8 bases lying between them. The CDR3 region has the DNA TGTGCCAGCAGCTTAGCACAGAACACCTACGAGCAGTACTTC. The encoded protein is CASSLAQNTYEQYF.

The CDR3 nucleotides are TGTGCCAGCAGAGTGGGTGGGGGCGCTGGCAATCAGCCCCAGCATTTT. Protein product: CASRVGGGAGNQPQHF. This sequence joins TRBV6-2 or TRBV6-3 and TRBJ1-5, with a tentative D call TRBD1 (6 bases). From germline, CDR1 is MNHEY and CDR2 SVGEGT. Trimming took 6 bases from V and 2 from J, leaving 17 bases between them. The CDR3 sequence is 16 residues long.

This clonotype was counted a few times. The chain combines TRBV18 with TRBJ1-2, with 9 bases matching TRBD1. Germline CDR1 KGHSH, CDR2 LQKENI. V was pared by 3 bases and J by 0 bases, with 2 bases of the junction left unmatched. There are 15 residues in the CDR3. The CDR3 sequence: CASSPGTGTNYGYTF. In DNA form, the CDR3 reads TGTGCCAGCTCACCCGGGACAGGGACTAACTATGGCTACACCTTC.

V gene TRBV6-1 combines with J gene TRBJ2-5; tentatively, D is TRBD1 (6 bases). TRBJ2-7 matches the DNA end more closely, so the J call is doubtful. CDR3 length: 15 amino acids. CDR1 is MNHNS and CDR2 is SASEGT in the germline V gene. CDR3 protein: CASSRGQTLTYEQYF. CDR3 nucleotide sequence: TGTGCCAGCAGCCGAGGACAGACGCTAACCTACGAGCAGTACTTC.

The chain employs TRBV5-8 and TRBJ2-2; no firm D call. Looked up from germline, CDR1 is SGHTS and CDR2 is YDEGEE. Between the trimmed V and J ends, which lost 1 base and 0 bases, there was a span of 7 bases. The CDR3 is 15 residues long. CDR3 sequence (DNA): TGTGCCAGCAGCTTGTATTCGTCGAACACCGGGGAGCTGTTTTTT. This codes for CASSLYSSNTGELFF.

DNA of the CDR3: TGTGCCAGCACCCCTTACGACAGGGGGCATGGCTACACCTTC. It specifies CASTPYDRGHGYTF. The chain couples TRBV11-2 to TRBJ1-2, with TRBD1 matching over 10 bases. From germline, CDR1 is SGHAT and CDR2 FQNNGV. The junction had 8 bases not matched to a gene; V was cut back by 7 bases and J by 6 bases. The CDR3 has 14 residues.

The chain links TRBV20-1 to TRBJ2-1; possible D gene TRBD2, 7 bases. From germline, CDR1 is DFQATT and CDR2 SNEGSKA (reference sequence). V lost 5 bases, J lost 6 bases, and 20 bases lay in between. The CDR3 has 15 amino acids. CDR3 coding DNA: TGCAGTGCTGTGCTAGCGGTTGTAGGGGGCAATGAGCAGTTCTTC. Its protein is CSAVLAVVGGNEQFF.

This clonotype has just a few counts. The V gene is TRBV4-2, the J gene TRBJ1-6; 7 bases align to TRBD1. This CDR3 has 16 amino acids. The V gene end was trimmed by 3 bases and the J gene end by 8 bases; junction bases not matched to a gene: 10. The V gene's germline CDR1 is LGHNA and CDR2 YNFKEQ. The CDR3: CASSQQVGTADSPLHF. CDR3 DNA sequence: TGTGCCAGCAGCCAGCAAGTCGGGACAGCGGATTCACCCCTCCACTTT.

There are a few counts of this clonotype. V gene TRBV4-2 combines with J gene TRBJ2-7; the D gene is possibly TRBD1 (6 bases). This CDR3 has 17 amino acids. Germline V gene data show CDR1 as LGHNA and CDR2 as YNFKEQ. V was clipped by 3 bases and J by 3 bases, with 21 bases between them. The CDR3 region is CASSQDHQMRGYYEQYF. In nucleotides, the CDR3 is TGTGCCAGCAGCCAGGACCACCAGATGAGGGGGTACTACGAGCAGTACTTC.

The genes are TRBV11-3 and TRBJ2-5; D possibly corresponds to TRBD2 (5 bases). Trimming took off 5 bases at V and 3 bases at J, with 16 bases between the two ends. CDR1 and CDR2 from the germline V gene are SGHNT and YENEEA. The CDR3 runs 15 residues. The CDR3 coding sequence is TGTGCCAGCAGCCACGGGGTACGGGGTGAAGAGACCCAGTACTTC. Translation: CASSHGVRGEETQYF.

This CDR3 reads CASSRQESFYNSPLHF. CDR3 sequence (DNA): TGTGCCAGCAGCCGACAGGAGTCTTTTTATAATTCACCCCTCCACTTT. The rearrangement uses TRBV12-3 or TRBV12-4 and TRBJ1-6; a possible D gene is TRBD1 (6 bases). The CDR3 is 16 residues long. Trimming took off 6 bases at V and 4 bases at J, with 16 bases between the two ends.

The table lists this clonotype with a few counts. The chain carries TRBV4-2 and TRBJ2-1; 7 bases fit TRBD2. The CDR3 totals 15 residues. The V gene end was trimmed by 6 bases and the J gene end by 0 bases; junction bases not matched to a gene: 5. Germline V gives CDR1 LGHNA, CDR2 YNFKEQ. The chain's CDR3 is CASRKSGVSYNEQFF. The DNA of the CDR3 is TGTGCCAGCAGAAAAAGCGGGGTCTCCTACAATGAGCAGTTCTTC.

The chain recombines TRBV24-1 with TRBJ2-7, with D uncertain. Trimming stripped 4 bases from V and 3 bases from J, with 15 bases between. The CDR3 sequence is 15 residues long. The V gene's germline CDR1 is KGHDR and CDR2 SFDVKD. The CDR3 reads CATSDPTAVGYEQYF. The CDR3, as DNA: TGTGCCACCAGTGACCCTACGGCCGTTGGCTACGAGCAGTACTTC.

CDR3: CASSFTAGVSGELFF. The CDR3 nucleotides are TGCGCCAGCAGCTTTACCGCAGGGGTATCCGGGGAGCTGTTTTTT. The rearrangement links TRBV4-1 to TRBJ2-2; possible D gene TRBD1, 6 bases. The CDR3 spans 15 residues. Germline CDR1 reads MGHRA; CDR2 reads YSYEKL. Trimming pared 5 bases from V and 6 bases from J, leaving 16 bases between.

This clonotype has just a few counts. The V and J genes are TRBV9 and TRBJ1-1; 10 bases fit TRBD1. With V trimmed by 2 bases and J by 3 bases, 7 bases remained unmatched. The germline CDR1 and CDR2 sequences are SGDLS and YYNGEE. The CDR3 contains 16 residues. CDR3 residues: CASSVGQGSFDTEAFF. CDR3 DNA: TGTGCCAGCAGCGTGGGACAGGGGTCTTTTGACACTGAAGCTTTCTTT.

This clonotype has more than one count but fewer than ten. The chain recombines TRBV25-1 with TRBJ1-4; D remains unclear. The length of the CDR3 is 11 residues. Germline CDR1 MGHDK, CDR2 SYGVNS. V lost 8 bases, J lost 7 bases, and 8 bases lay in between. This CDR3 reads CASQRFEKLFF. CDR3 sequence (DNA): TGTGCCAGCCAACGATTTGAAAAACTGTTTTTT.

This clonotype has ten or more counts. The chain recombines TRBV3-1 with TRBJ2-7; TRBD2 aligns across 7 bases. Trimming at V came to 4 bases and at J to 0 bases, leaving 6 bases not matched to a gene. The CDR3 contains 15 residues. Germline CDR1 and CDR2: LGHDT and YNNKEL (reference sequence). As DNA, the CDR3 is TGTGCCAGCAGCCCCCGGGGAGGGAGCTCCTACGAGCAGTACTTC. Its protein product is CASSPRGGSSYEQYF.